The following is a T cell receptor beta chain sequence with its context. Germline V gene sequence: CDR1 SQVTM, CDR2 ANQGSEA. CDR3 length: 13 amino acids. V dropped 0 bases and J dropped 1 base, with 6 bases sitting between them. The data belong to a study of response to subunit inactivated influenza vaccine. Each CDR3 protein is one row after TCRdb ran MiXCR on the RT-PCR reads. The data hold around 760,000 distinct CDR3 sequences, with roughly 14% observed a single time. The genes are TRBV29-1 and TRBJ1-1; unclear D gene. The sample was PBMCs from blood, taken around two weeks before vaccination. The origin of this receptor is a man aged 50-60 years who received an inactivated influenza vaccine. The CDR3 spells CSVEDTPNTEAFF. CDR3 DNA sequence: TGCAGCGTTGAAGATACCCCGAACACTGAAGCTTTCTTT.